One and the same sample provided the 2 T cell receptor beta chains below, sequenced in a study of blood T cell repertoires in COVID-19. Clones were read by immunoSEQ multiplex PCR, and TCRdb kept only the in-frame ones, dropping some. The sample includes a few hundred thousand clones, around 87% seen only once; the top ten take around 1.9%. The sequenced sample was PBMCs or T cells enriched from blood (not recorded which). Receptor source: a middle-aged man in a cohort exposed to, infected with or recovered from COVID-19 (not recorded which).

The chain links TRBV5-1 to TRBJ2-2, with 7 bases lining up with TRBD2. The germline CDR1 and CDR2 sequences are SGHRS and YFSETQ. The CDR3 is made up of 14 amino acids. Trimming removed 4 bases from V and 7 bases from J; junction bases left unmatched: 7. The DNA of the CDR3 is TGCGCCAGCAGCCTGGATATAGCGGGCGGGGAGCTGTTTTTT. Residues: CASSLDIAGGELFF.

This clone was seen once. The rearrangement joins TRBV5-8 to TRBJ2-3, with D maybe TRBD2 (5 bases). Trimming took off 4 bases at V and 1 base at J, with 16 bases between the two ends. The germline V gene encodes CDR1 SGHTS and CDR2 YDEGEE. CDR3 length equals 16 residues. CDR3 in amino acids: CASSLRRRSGTDTQYF. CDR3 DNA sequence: TGTGCCAGCAGCCTCCGAAGGAGGAGTGGCACAGATACGCAGTATTTT.